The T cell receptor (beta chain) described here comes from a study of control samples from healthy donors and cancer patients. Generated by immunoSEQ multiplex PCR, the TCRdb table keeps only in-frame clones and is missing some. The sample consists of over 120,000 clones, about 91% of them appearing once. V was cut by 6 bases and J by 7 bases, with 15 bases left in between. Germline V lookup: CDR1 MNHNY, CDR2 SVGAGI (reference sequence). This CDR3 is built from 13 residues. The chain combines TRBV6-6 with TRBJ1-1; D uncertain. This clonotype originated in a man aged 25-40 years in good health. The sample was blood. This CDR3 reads CASSTADKDEAFF. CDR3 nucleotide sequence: TGTGCCAGCAGCACGGCAGACAAAGATGAAGCTTTCTTT.